Presented here are 4 T cell receptor beta chains from one specimen sequenced in a study of response to subunit inactivated influenza vaccine. TCRdb recomputed calls from the RT-PCR reads with MiXCR, one row per CDR3 protein. There are roughly 650,000 distinct CDR3 sequences in the sample; 15% to 19% occur only once, and approximately 10% lies in the top ten. The sample consisted of PBMCs from blood, taken 12 days after vaccination. These receptors were collected from a man aged 50 to 59 who received an inactivated influenza vaccine.

This chain joins TRBV7-2 and TRBJ2-7; TRBD2 matches 11 bases. After removal of 5 bases from V and 0 bases from J, the junction contained 6 bases not matched to a gene. CDR1 SGHTA and CDR2 FQGNSA come from the germline V gene. The CDR3 sequence is 16 residues long. CDR3 bases: TGTGCCAGCAGCATTAGCGGGAGGGCCCTCTCCTACGAGCAGTACTTC. This translates into CASSISGRALSYEQYF. Drawing the rest from reference TRBV7-2 and TRBJ2-7, the complete variable domain is GAGVSQSPSNKVTEKGKDVELRCDPISGHTALYWYRQSLGQGLEFLIYFQGNSAPDKSGLPSDRFSAERTGGSVSTLTIQRTQQEDSAVYLCASSISGRALSYEQYFGPGTRLTVT.

This chain joins TRBV5-5 and TRBJ1-2; D might be TRBD1 (6 bases). The CDR3 consists of 14 residues. V gave up 1 base and J gave up 2 bases, with 9 bases separating them. In germline, CDR1 is SGHKS, CDR2 YYEKEE (reference sequence). The CDR3 DNA reads TGTGCCAGCAGCTTGTGGGGGCGCAACTATGGCTACACCTTC. It translates to CASSLWGRNYGYTF.

The V gene is TRBV2, the J gene TRBJ1-1; 8 nucleotides agree with TRBD1. This CDR3 comprises 14 residues. Germline V gene sequence: CDR1 SNHLY, CDR2 FYNNEI. V lost 8 bases to trimming and J lost 7 bases; unmatched junction nucleotides: 12. The CDR3 DNA reads as TGTGCCAGCGGGGACAGGAGTTTTCGGAATGAAGCTTTCTTT. Translation: CASGDRSFRNEAFF.

This rearrangement joins TRBV2 to TRBJ1-5, with D perhaps TRBD1 (6 bases). This CDR3 has 13 amino acids. Looked up from germline, CDR1 is SNHLY and CDR2 is FYNNEI. Trimming pared 7 bases from V and 9 bases from J, leaving 16 bases between. CDR3 sequence (DNA): TGTGCCAGCAATCAGGCAGGGGATGGGCCCCAGCATTTT. This gives the protein CASNQAGDGPQHF. The full variable domain, its missing parts supplied by reference TRBV2 and TRBJ1-5, is EPEVTQTPSHQVTQMGQEVILRCVPISNHLYFYWYRQILGQKVEFLVSFYNNEISEKSEIFDDQFSVERPDGSNFTLKIRSTKLEDSAMYFCASNQAGDGPQHFGDGTRLSIL.